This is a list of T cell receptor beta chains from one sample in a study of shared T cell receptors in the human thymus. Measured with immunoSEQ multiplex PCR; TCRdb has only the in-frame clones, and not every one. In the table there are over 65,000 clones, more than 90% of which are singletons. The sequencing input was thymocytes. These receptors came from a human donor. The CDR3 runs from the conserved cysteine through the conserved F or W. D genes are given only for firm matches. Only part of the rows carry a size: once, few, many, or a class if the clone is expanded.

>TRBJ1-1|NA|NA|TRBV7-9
TGTGCCAGCAGCTTAGGCTGGTACGGACGGAACACTGAAGCTTTCTTT
CASSLGWYGRNTEAFF
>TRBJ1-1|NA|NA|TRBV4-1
TGCGCCAGCAGCCCTCCGGGACATAACTGGGGCACTGAAGCTTTCTTT
CASSPPGHNWGTEAFF
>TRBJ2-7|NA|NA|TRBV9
TGTGCCAGCAGCGTAGGTGGGTACAGCTCCTACGAGCAGTACTTC
CASSVGGYSSYEQYF
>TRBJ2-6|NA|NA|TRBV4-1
TGCGCCAGCAGCCACCCCCCCACCGGCCGGGGCATCGGTTCTGGGGCCAACGTCCTGACTTTC
CASSHPPTGRGIGSGANVLTF
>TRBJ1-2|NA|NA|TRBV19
TGTGCCAGTAGTATAAGAAACCCAGCTCCTTCCCATAACTATGGCTACACCTTC
CASSIRNPAPSHNYGYTF
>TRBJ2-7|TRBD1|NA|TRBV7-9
TGTGCCAGCAGCCGCCTCCGGGACAGGGACTACGAGCAGTACTTC
CASSRLRDRDYEQYF
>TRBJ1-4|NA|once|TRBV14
TGTGCCAGCAGCGAGAAGAGTCCGGTAAACAGTGAAAAACTGTTTTTT
CASSEKSPVNSEKLFF
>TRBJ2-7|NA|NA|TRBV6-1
TGTGCCAGCAGTGGGGGCGGACACGCTCCCTACGAGCAGTACTTC
CASSGGGHAPYEQYF
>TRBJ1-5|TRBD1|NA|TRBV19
TGTGCCAGTAGTCAGAAGGGGTCGGACAGGGAGGGCAATCAGCCCCAGCATTTT
CASSQKGSDREGNQPQHF
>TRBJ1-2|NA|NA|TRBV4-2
TGTGCCAGCAGCCCATTACCAGATAGACAGGACTATGGCTACACCTTC
CASSPLPDRQDYGYTF
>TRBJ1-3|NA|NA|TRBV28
TGTGCCAGCAGTTCTCAACTACACGGCCTCCACTCTGGAAACACCATATATTTT
CASSSQLHGLHSGNTIYF
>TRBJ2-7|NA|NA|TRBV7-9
TGTGCCAGCAGCTTATTAAGGCAGGGTCTCTACGAGCAGTACTTC
CASSLLRQGLYEQYF
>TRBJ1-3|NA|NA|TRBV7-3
TGTGCCAGCAGCTTAGGGGGCACCGTGAGCTCTGGAAACACCATATATTTT
CASSLGGTVSSGNTIYF
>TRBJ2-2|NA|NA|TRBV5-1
TGCGCCAGCAGCCAAAAAAGGGGGTTTGGCAACACCGGGGAGCTGTTTTTT
CASSQKRGFGNTGELFF
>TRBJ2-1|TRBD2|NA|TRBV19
TGTGCCAGTAGTATAGGAGGGACTAGCAATGAGCAGTTCTTC
CASSIGGTSNEQFF
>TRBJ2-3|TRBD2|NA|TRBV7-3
TGTGCCAGCAGCCCCCGGAATGGTAGCGGGGGGACTGCCACAGATACGCAGTATTTT
CASSPRNGSGGTATDTQYF
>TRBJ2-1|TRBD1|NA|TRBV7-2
TGTGCCAGCAGCCGACAGGGTAGCTTCGCTGAGCAGTTCTTC
CASSRQGSFAEQFF
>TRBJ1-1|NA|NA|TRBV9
TGTGCCAGCAGTGCCGGGACAATGAACACTGAAGCTTTCTTT
CASSAGTMNTEAFF
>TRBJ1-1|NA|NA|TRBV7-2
TGTGCCAGCAGCTTATACAGGGCCGCTTTCTTT
CASSLYRAAFF
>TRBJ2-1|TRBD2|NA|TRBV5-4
TGTGCCAGCAGCCCTCAGACTAGCGGGGGGCCCTCCTACAATGAGCAGTTCTTC
CASSPQTSGGPSYNEQFF
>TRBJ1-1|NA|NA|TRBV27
TGTGCCAGCAGTACATTTACAGGGCCTAACACTGAAGCTTTCTTT
CASSTFTGPNTEAFF
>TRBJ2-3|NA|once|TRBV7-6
TGTGCCAGCAGCTCCCGGAGGGCCTTAGGGCCAGATACGCAGTATTTT
CASSSRRALGPDTQYF
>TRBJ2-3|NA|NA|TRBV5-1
TGCGCCAGCAGCTGGGACACGGGGCGCACAGATACGCAGTATTTT
CASSWDTGRTDTQYF
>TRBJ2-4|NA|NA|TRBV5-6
TGTGCCAGCAGCTGCTTAGGGGTAGCCAAAAACATTCAGTACTTC
CASSCLGVAKNIQYF
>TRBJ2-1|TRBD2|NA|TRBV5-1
TGCGCCAGCAGCTTGTCTGGGTTGGGAGGGAATGAGCAGTTCTTC
CASSLSGLGGNEQFF
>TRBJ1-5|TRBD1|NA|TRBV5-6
TGTGCCAGCAGCTTCTCGACTTGGACAGGACCGAGAGGCAATCAGCCCCAGCATTTT
CASSFSTWTGPRGNQPQHF
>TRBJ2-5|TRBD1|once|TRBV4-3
TGCGCCAGCAGCACCCGGATCAGGGGGCAAGAGACCCAGTACTTC
CASSTRIRGQETQYF
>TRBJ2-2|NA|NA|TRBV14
TGTGCCAGCAGCGCCCCCTTAAATTTACTGAACACCGGGGAGCTGTTTTTT
CASSAPLNLLNTGELFF
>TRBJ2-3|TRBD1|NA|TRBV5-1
TGCGCCAGCAGCCAGCAGGGGGAGACAGATACGCAGTATTTT
CASSQQGETDTQYF
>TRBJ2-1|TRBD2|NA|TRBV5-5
TGTGCCAGCAGCTTACGACTAGCGGAATACTACAATGAGCAGTTCTTC
CASSLRLAEYYNEQFF
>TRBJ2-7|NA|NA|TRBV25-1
TGTGCCAGCAAGGGGCCCTACGAGCAGTACTTC
CASKGPYEQYF
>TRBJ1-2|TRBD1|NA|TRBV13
TGTGCCAGCAGCCTACCAGGGGGCTATGGCTACACCTTC
CASSLPGGYGYTF
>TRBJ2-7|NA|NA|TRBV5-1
TGCGCCAGCAGCTTGGTTATGTGGGGGTACGAGCAGTACTTC
CASSLVMWGYEQYF
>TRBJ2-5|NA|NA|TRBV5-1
TGCGCCAGCAGCACCGACCGACTCGCGCGGCAAGAGACCCAGTACTTC
CASSTDRLARQETQYF
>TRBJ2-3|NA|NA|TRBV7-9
TGTGCCAGCAGCCCCGGTGGAGGGTGTCAGTATTTT
CASSPGGGCQYF
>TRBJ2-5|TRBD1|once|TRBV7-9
TGTGCCAGCAGCTTGGACAGGGGTTCCTGGGAGACCCAGTACTTC
CASSLDRGSWETQYF
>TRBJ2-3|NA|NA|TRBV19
TGTGCCAGTAGACATAGGGGGGGCACACTCGCGGGTACGCAGTATTTT
CASRHRGGTLAGTQYF
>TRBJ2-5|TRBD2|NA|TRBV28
TGTGCCAGCGTACCACCAGCGGGACGCCAGCACCAAGAGACCCAGTACTTC
CASVPPAGRQHQETQYF
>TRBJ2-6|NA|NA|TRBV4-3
TGCGCCAGCAGCCAAGATAGGACACCTAAAAACTCTGGGGCCAACGTCCTGACTTTC
CASSQDRTPKNSGANVLTF
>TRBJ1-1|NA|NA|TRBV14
TGTGCCAGCGGCGGTCCCACTGAAGCTTTCTTT
CASGGPTEAFF